This record looks at one TCR beta chain sequence and its context. The antigen is undetermined. The sample originates from a study of PD-L1 blockade in urothelial cancer. Across the study: When blood samples were assessed, the median T cell count was around 150,000.

The time point is: pretreatment peripheral blood. Pretreatment and on-treatment samples were taken, numbering 1 to 8 per patient. Spiking of synthetic TCR analog templates was performed in each PCR. Profiling relied on immunoSEQ multiplex PCR, and the TCRdb table lists in-frame clones only, not all of them. This table holds some 50,000 clones, about 83% found once. CDR1 SGHAT and CDR2 FQNNGV come from the germline V gene. V trimming: 5 bases; J trimming: 4 bases; junction bases outside the gene matches: 7. The CDR3 runs to 15 residues. Study-level results: Blood clones associated with the tumor expanded more at 3 weeks in durable-benefit patients.

Sequenced material: PBMCs, taken around atezolizumab (anti-PD-L1) treatment. V usage is TRBV11-2 and J usage is TRBJ2-3; 9 bases are a match to TRBD1. The clonotype was recovered from a woman aged 60 to 75 with urothelial cancer. This CDR3 is CASSLHRGLSDTQYF. The CDR3, as DNA: TGTGCCAGCAGCCTCCACAGGGGGCTGTCAGATACGCAGTATTTT.